The following is a T cell receptor beta chain sequence with its context. Between the trimmed V and J ends, which lost 0 bases and 2 bases, there was a span of 9 bases. CDR3 size: 15 residues. Germline CDR1 is LGHNA and CDR2 is YSLEER. This sample is part of a study of technical replicates of blood from a few donors. The method was immunoSEQ multiplex PCR; TCRdb's version includes in-frame clones alone and lacks a portion of them. This table holds tens of thousands of clones, just under 95% found once. J is TRBJ2-3 and V is TRBV4-3, with D perhaps matching TRBD2 (6 bases). The source of this sequence is a human donor in good health. Sequencing was done on a sample of T cells isolated from PBMCs. This CDR3 reads CASSQDRDFTDTQYF. The CDR3 DNA sequence: TGCGCCAGCAGCCAAGACCGGGACTTCACAGATACGCAGTATTTT.